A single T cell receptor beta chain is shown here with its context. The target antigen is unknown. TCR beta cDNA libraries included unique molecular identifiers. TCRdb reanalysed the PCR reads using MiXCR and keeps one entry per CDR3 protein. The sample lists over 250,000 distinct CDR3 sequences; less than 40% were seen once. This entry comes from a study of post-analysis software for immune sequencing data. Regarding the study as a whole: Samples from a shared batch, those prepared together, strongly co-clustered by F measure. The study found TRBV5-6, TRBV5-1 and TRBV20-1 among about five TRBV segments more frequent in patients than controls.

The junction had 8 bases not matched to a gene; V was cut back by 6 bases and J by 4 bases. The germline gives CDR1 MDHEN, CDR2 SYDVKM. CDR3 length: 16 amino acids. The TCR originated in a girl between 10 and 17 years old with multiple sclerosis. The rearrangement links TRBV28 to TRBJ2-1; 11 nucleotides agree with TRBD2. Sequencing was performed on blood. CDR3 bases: TGTGCCAGCAGCTCTCCTAGCGGGGGGCCTTACAATGAGCAGTTCTTC. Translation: CASSSPSGGPYNEQFF.